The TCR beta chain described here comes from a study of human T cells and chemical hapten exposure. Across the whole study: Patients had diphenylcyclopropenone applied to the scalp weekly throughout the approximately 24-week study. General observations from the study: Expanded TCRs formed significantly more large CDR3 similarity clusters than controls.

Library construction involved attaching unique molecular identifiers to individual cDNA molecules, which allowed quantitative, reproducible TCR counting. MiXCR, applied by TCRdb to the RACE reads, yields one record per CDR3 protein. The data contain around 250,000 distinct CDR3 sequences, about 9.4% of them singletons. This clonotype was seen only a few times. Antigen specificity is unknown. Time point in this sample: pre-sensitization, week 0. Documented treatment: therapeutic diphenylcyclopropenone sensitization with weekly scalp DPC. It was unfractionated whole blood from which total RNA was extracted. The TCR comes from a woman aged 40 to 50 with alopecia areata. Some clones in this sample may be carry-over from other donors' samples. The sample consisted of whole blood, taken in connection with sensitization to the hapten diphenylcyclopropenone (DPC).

CDR3 region: CASSVDLGQQNIQYF. CDR3 DNA sequence: TGTGCCAGCAGCGTAGACCTGGGACAGCAAAACATTCAGTACTTC. V is TRBV9 and J is TRBJ2-4; 7 bases match TRBD1. V dropped 0 bases and J dropped 5; count of bases not matched to a gene: 5. The CDR3 extends over 15 amino acids. Germline V gives CDR1 SGDLS, CDR2 YYNGEE.